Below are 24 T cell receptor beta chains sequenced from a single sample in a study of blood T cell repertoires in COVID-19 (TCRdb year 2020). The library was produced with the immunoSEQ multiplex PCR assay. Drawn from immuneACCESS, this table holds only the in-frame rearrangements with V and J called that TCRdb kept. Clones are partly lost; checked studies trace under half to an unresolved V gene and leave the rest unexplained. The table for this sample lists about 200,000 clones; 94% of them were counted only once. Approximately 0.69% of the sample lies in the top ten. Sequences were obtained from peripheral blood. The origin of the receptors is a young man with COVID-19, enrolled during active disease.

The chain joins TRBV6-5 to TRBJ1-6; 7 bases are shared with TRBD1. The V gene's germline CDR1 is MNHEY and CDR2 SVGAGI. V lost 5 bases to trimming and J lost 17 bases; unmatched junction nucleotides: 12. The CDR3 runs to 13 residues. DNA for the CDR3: TGTGCCAGCAGTCCCTACCCCGGGACAGACATCCACTTT. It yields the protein CASSPYPGTDIHF.

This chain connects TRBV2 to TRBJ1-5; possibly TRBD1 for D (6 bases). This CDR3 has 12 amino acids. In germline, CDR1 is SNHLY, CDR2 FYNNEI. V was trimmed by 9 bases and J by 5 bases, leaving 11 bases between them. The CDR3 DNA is TGTGCCAGTGCAGGGGACCATCAGCCCCAGCATTTT. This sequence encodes CASAGDHQPQHF.

The CDR3 loop reads CAWGGQSNQPQHF. CDR3 nucleotide sequence: TGTGCCTGGGGGGGACAGAGCAATCAGCCCCAGCATTTT. The chain employs TRBV30 and TRBJ1-5, with TRBD1 matching over 7 bases. The CDR3 sequence is 13 residues long. Germline V gene lookup returns CDR1 GTSNPN and CDR2 SVGIG (reference sequence). Germline trimming cut 5 bases from V and 1 base from J; bases unmatched to any gene: 2.

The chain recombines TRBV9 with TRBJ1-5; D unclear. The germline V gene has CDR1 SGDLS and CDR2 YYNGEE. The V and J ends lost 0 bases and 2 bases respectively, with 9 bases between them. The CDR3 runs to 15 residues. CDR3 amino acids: CASSVGGLGNQPQHF. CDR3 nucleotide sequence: TGTGCCAGCAGCGTAGGCGGGTTGGGCAATCAGCCCCAGCATTTT.

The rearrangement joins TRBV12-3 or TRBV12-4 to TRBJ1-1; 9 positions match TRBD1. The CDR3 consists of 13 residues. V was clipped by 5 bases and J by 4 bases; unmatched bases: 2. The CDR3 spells CASSRQGGTEAFF. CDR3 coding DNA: TGTGCCAGCAGTAGACAGGGGGGCACTGAAGCTTTCTTT.

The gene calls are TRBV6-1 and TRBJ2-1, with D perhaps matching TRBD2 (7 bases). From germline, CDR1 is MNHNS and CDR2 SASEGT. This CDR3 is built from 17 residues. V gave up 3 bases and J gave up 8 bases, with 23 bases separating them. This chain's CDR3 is CASSDRARGGGVYEQFF. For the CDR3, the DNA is TGTGCCAGCAGTGACCGGGCTCGCGGGGGCGGGGTATATGAGCAGTTCTTC.

CDR3 sequence reads: CSVEYREGQPQHF. CDR3 sequence (DNA): TGCAGCGTTGAATACAGGGAGGGTCAGCCCCAGCATTTT. The chain carries TRBV29-1 and TRBJ1-5; TRBD1 is a possible D gene (6 bases). The germline V and J ends were trimmed by 2 bases and 6 bases, with 11 bases remaining between them. CDR1 is SQVTM and CDR2 is ANQGSEA in the germline V gene. The CDR3 consists of 13 residues.

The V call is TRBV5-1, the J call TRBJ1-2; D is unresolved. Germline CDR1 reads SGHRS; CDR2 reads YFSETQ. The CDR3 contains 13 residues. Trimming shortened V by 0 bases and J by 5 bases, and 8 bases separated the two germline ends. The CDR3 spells CASSLDSFYGYTF. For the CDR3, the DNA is TGCGCCAGCAGCTTGGACAGCTTTTATGGCTACACCTTC.

The CDR3 region has the DNA TGTGCCAGCAGCTCCCGGGACAGACAAGATGGCTACACCTTC. Its translation is CASSSRDRQDGYTF. The chain uses TRBV5-4 and TRBJ1-2; 7 bases are a match to TRBD1. The germline V gene has CDR1 SGHNT and CDR2 YYREEE (reference sequence). The V segment lost 3 bases and the J segment 6 bases; nucleotides outside the gene matches: 8. This CDR3 has 14 amino acids.

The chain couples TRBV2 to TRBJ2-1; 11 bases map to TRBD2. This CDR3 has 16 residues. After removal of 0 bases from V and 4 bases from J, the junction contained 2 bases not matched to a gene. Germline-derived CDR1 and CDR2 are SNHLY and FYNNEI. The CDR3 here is CASSEARTSGYNEQFF. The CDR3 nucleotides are TGTGCCAGCAGTGAAGCAAGGACTAGCGGGTACAATGAGCAGTTCTTC.

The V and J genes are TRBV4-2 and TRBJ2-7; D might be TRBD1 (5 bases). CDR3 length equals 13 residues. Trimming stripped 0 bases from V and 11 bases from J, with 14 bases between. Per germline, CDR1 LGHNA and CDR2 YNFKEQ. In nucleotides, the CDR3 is TGTGCCAGCAGCCAAGAAGCCGGGCAGGGCGAGTACTTC. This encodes CASSQEAGQGEYF.

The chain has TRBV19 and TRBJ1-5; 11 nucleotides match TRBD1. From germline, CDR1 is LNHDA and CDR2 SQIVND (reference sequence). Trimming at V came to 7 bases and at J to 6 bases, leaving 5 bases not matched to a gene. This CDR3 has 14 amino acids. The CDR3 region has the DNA TGTGCCAGTAATCCGGGACAGGGGGTTCAGCCCCAGCATTTT. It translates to CASNPGQGVQPQHF.

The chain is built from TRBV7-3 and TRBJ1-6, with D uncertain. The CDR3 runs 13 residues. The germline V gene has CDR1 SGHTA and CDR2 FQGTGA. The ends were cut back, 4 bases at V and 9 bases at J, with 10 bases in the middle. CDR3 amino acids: CASSSKEGSPLHF. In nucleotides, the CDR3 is TGTGCCAGCAGCTCCAAGGAGGGTTCACCCCTCCACTTT.

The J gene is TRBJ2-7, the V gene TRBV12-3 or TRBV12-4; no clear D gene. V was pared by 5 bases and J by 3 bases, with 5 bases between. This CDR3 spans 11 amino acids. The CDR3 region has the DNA TGTGCCAGCAGTACTAACTACGAGCAGTACTTC. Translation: CASSTNYEQYF.

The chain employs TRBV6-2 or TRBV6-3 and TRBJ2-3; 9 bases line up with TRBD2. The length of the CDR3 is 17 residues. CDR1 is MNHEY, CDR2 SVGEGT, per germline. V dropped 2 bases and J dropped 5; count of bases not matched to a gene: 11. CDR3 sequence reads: CASSYRGSGGPQDTQYF. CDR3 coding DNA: TGTGCCAGCAGTTACCGTGGTAGCGGGGGCCCACAAGATACGCAGTATTTT.

CDR3 in amino acids: CASSMVGQEAQYF. Here the CDR3 DNA reads TGTGCCAGTAGTATGGTCGGACAGGAGGCGCAGTATTTT. The V gene is TRBV19, the J gene TRBJ2-3; 7 bases are a match to TRBD1. The germline CDR1 and CDR2 sequences are LNHDA and SQIVND (reference sequence). The CDR3 totals 13 residues. V shed 3 bases and J 10 bases; nucleotides not matched to a gene: 7.

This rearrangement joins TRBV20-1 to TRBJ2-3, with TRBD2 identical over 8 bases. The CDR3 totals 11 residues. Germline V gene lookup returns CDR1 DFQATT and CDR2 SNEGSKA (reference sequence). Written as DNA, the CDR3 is TGCGGAGGCGGGGGGTCCGATACGCAGTATTTT. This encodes CGGGGSDTQYF.

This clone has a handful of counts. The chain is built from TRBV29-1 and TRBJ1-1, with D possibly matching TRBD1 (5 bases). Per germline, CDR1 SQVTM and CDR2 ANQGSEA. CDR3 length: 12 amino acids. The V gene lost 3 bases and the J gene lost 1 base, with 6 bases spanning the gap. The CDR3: CSVDRANTEAFF. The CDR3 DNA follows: TGCAGCGTTGACAGGGCGAACACTGAAGCTTTCTTT. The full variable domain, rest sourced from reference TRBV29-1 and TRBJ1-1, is SAVISQKPSRDICQRGTSLTIQCQVDSQVTMMFWYRQQPGQSLTLIATANQGSEATYESGFVIDKFPISRPNLTFSTLTVSNMSPEDSSIYLCSVDRANTEAFFGQGTRLTVV.

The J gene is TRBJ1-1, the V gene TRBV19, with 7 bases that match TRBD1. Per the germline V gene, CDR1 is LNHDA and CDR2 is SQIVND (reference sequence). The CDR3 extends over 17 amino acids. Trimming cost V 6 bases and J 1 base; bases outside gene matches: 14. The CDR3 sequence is CASRARVGTAENTEAFF. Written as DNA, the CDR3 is TGTGCCAGTAGGGCCCGTGTAGGGACAGCCGAGAACACTGAAGCTTTCTTT.

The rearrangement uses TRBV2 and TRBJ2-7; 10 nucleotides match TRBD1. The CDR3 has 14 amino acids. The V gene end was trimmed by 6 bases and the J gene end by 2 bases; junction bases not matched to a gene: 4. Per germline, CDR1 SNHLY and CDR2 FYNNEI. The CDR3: CASRIGQGAYEQYF. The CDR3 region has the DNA TGTGCCAGCAGAATTGGACAGGGGGCCTACGAGCAGTACTTC. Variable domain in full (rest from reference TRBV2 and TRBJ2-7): EPEVTQTPSHQVTQMGQEVILRCVPISNHLYFYWYRQILGQKVEFLVSFYNNEISEKSEIFDDQFSVERPDGSNFTLKIRSTKLEDSAMYFCASRIGQGAYEQYFGPGTRLTVT.

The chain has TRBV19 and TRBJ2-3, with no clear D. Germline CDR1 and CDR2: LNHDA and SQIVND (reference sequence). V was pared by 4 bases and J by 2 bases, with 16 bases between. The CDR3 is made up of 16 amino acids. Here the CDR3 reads CASSTRIREITDTQYF. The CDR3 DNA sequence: TGTGCCAGTAGTACTAGAATTAGAGAAATCACAGATACGCAGTATTTT.

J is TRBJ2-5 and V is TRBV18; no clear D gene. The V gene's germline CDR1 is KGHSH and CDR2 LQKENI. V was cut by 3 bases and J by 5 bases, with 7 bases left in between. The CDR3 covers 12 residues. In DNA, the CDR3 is TGTGCCAGCTCACCGTATTTGGAGACCCAGTACTTC. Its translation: CASSPYLETQYF.

CDR3 loop: CASSQGTGGMNEQFF. Written as DNA, the CDR3 is TGTGCCAGCAGCCAGGGGACAGGGGGCATGAATGAGCAGTTCTTC. This chain connects TRBV7-6 to TRBJ2-1, with 12 nucleotides matching TRBD1. Germline V gene data show CDR1 as SGHVS and CDR2 as FNYEAQ. The ends lost 5 bases at V and 7 bases at J; junction bases unmatched: 6. This CDR3 region has 15 residues.

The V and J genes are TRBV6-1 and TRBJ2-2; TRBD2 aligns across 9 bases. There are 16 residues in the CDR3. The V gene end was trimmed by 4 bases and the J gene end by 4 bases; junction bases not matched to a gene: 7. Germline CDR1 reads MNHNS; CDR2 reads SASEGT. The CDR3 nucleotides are TGTGCCAGCAGTGGGGGGCTAGCGGGGATCACCGGGGAGCTGTTTTTT. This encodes CASSGGLAGITGELFF.